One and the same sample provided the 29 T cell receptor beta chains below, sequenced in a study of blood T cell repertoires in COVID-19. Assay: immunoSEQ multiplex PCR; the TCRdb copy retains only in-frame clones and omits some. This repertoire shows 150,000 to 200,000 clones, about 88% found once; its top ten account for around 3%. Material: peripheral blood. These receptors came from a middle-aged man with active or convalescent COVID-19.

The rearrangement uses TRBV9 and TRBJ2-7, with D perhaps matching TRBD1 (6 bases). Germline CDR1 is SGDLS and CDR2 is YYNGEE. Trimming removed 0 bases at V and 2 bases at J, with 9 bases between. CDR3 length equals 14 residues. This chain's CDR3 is CASSVGAGAYEQYF. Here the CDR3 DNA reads TGTGCCAGCAGCGTAGGGGCAGGGGCCTACGAGCAGTACTTC.

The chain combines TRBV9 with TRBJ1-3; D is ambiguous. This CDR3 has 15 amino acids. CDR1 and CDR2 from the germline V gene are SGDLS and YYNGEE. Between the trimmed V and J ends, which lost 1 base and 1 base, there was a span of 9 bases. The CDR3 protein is CASSVSGGSGNTIYF. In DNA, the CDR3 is TGTGCCAGCAGCGTATCAGGAGGATCTGGAAACACCATATATTTT.

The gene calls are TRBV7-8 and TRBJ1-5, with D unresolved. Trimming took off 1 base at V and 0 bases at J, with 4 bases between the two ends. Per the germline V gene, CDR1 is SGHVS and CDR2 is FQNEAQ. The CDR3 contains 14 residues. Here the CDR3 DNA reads TGTGCCAGCAGCTTAGTGGCTAGCAATCAGCCCCAGCATTTT. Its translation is CASSLVASNQPQHF.

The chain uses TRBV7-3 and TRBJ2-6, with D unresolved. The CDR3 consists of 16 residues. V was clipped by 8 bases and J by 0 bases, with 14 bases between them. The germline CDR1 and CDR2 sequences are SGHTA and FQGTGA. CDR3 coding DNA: TGTGCCAGCCTGGCCCCCATTGGCTCTGGGGCCAACGTCCTGACTTTC. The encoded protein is CASLAPIGSGANVLTF.

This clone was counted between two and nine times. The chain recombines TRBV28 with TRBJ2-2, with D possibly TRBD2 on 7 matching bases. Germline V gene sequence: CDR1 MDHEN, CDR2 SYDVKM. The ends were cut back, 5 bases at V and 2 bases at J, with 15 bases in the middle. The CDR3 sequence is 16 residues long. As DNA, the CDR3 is TGTGCCAGCAGTGTTCTAGGGGGGGCCAACACCGGGGAGCTGTTTTTT. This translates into CASSVLGGANTGELFF.

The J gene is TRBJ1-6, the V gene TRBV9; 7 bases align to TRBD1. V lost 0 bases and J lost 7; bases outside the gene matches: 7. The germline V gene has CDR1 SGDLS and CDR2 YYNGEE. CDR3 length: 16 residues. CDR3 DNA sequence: TGTGCCAGCAGCGTAGATCCCGGGACAGCAAATTCACCCCTCCACTTT. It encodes CASSVDPGTANSPLHF.

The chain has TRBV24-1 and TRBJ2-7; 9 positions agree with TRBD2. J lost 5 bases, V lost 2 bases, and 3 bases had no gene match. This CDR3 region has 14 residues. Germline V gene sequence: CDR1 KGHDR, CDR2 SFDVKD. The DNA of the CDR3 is TGTGCCACCAGTGATTCGGCGGGAGGGAACGAGCAGTACTTC. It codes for CATSDSAGGNEQYF.

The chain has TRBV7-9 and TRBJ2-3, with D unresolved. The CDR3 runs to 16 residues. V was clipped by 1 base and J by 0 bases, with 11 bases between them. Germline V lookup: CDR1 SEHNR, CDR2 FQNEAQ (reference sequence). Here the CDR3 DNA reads TGTGCCAGCAGCTTAGGGGCCAGTCATAGCACAGATACGCAGTATTTT. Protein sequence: CASSLGASHSTDTQYF. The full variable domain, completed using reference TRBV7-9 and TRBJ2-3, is DTGVSQNPRHKITKRGQNVTFRCDPISEHNRLYWYRQTLGQGPEFLTYFQNEAQLEKSRLLSDRFSAERPKGSFSTLEIQRTEQGDSAMYLCASSLGASHSTDTQYFGPGTRLTVL.

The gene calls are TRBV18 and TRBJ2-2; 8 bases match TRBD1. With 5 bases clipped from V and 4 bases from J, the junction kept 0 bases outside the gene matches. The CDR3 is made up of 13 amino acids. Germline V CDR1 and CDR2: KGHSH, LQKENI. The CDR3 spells CASSGQGTGELFF. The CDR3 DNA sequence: TGTGCCAGCTCAGGACAGGGCACCGGGGAGCTGTTTTTT.

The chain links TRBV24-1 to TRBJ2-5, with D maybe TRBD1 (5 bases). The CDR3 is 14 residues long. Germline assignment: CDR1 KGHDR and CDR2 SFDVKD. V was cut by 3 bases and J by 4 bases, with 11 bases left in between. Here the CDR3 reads CATSDRLRGETQYF. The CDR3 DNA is TGTGCCACCAGTGATCGTCTTAGGGGAGAGACCCAGTACTTC.

The CDR3 bases are TGTGCCTGGAGTGTACGCGGTGAGCAGTTCTTC. This codes for CAWSVRGEQFF. The chain links TRBV30 to TRBJ2-1; D call uncertain. V lost 0 bases to trimming and J lost 9 bases, with 6 bases between them. This CDR3 has 11 residues. Germline V gives CDR1 GTSNPN, CDR2 SVGIG (reference sequence).

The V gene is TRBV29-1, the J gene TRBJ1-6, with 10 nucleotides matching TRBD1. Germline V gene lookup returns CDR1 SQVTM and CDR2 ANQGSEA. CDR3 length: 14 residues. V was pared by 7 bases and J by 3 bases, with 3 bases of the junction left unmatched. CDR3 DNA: TGCAGCGCAGGACAGGGGGGCTATAATTCACCCCTCCACTTT. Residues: CSAGQGGYNSPLHF.

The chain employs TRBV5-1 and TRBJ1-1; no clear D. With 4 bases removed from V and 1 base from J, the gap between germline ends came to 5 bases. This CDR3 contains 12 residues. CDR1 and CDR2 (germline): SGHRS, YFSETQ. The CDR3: CASSEPNTEAFF. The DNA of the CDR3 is TGCGCCAGCAGCGAGCCGAACACTGAAGCTTTCTTT.

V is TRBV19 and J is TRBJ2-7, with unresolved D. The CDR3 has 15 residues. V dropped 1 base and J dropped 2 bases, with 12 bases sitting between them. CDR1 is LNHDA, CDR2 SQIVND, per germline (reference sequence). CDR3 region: CASSIGAGFTYEQYF. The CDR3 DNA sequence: TGTGCCAGTAGTATAGGGGCCGGCTTCACCTACGAGCAGTACTTC.

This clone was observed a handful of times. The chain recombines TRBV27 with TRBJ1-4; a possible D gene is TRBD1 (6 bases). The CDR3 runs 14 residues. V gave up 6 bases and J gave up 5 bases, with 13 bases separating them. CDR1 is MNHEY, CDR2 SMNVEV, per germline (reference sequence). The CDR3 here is CASRTGTKNEKLFF. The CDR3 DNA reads TGTGCCAGCAGAACCGGGACAAAGAATGAAAAACTGTTTTTT.

The CDR3 coding sequence is TGTGCCAGCAGCCCAGGACTAGCACTTGCCGGGGAGCTGTTTTTT. Translating gives CASSPGLALAGELFF. The V gene is TRBV7-3, the J gene TRBJ2-2; 8 bases map to TRBD2. The CDR3 extends over 15 amino acids. The germline V gene has CDR1 SGHTA and CDR2 FQGTGA. V shed 5 bases, J shed 6 bases, and the junction held 8 bases outside the gene matches.

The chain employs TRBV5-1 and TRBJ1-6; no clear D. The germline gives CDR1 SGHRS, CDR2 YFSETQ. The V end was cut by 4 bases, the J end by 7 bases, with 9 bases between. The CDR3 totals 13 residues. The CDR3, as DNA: TGCGCCAGCAGCCCGATACAGAATTCACCCCTCCACTTT. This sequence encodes CASSPIQNSPLHF.

The CDR3, as DNA: TGTGCCAGCAGCTCAACAGGGTTTCCCGGGGAGCTGTTTTTT. It encodes CASSSTGFPGELFF. This sequence joins TRBV5-4 and TRBJ2-2; TRBD1 is a possible D gene (6 bases). This CDR3 region has 14 residues. Trimming left V 3 bases short and J 6 bases short, with 12 bases between. Germline V gene lookup returns CDR1 SGHNT and CDR2 YYREEE (reference sequence).

In nucleotides, the CDR3 is TGTGCCAGCAGTACCCGGACAGGAAATTATGGCTACACCTTC. Amino acid sequence: CASSTRTGNYGYTF. The chain recombines TRBV6-2 or TRBV6-3 with TRBJ1-2, with TRBD1 matching over 7 bases. CDR1 and CDR2 from the germline V gene are MNHEY and SVGEGT. V was pared by 5 bases and J by 5 bases, with 8 bases of the junction left unmatched. This CDR3 has 14 amino acids.

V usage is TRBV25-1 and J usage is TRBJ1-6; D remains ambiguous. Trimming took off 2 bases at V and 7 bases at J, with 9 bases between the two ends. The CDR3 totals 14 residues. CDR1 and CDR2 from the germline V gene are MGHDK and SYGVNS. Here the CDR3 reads CASSEPEANSPLHF. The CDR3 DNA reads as TGTGCCAGCAGTGAACCGGAGGCCAATTCACCCCTCCACTTT.

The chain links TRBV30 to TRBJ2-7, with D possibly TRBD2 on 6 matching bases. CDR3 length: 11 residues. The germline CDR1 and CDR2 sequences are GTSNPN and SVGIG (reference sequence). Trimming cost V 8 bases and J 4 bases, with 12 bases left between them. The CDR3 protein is CAHGRGYEQYF. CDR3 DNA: TGTGCCCACGGGAGAGGTTACGAGCAGTACTTC.

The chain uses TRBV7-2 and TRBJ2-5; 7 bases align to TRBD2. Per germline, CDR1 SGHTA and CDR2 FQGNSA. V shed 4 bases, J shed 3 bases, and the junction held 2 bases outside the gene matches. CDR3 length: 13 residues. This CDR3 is CASSWGGEETQYF. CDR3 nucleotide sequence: TGTGCCAGCAGCTGGGGGGGGGAAGAGACCCAGTACTTC.

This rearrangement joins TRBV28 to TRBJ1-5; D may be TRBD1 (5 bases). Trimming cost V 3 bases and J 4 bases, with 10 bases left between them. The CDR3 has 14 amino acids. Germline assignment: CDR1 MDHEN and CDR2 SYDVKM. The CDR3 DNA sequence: TGTGCCAGCAGTTTGGGCCCAGGGAATCAGCCCCAGCATTTT. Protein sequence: CASSLGPGNQPQHF.

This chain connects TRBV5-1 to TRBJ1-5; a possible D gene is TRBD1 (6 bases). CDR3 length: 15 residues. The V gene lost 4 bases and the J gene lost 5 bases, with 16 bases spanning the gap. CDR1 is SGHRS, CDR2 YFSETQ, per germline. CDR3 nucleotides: TGCGCCAGCAGCCGCACAGGGTTCACCGATCAGCCCCAGCATTTT. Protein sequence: CASSRTGFTDQPQHF.

The CDR3 loop is CASSAGTDNSPLHF. For the CDR3, the DNA is TGTGCCAGCAGTGCCGGGACAGATAATTCACCCCTCCACTTT. V usage is TRBV2 and J usage is TRBJ1-6, with TRBD1 identical over 7 bases. After removal of 4 bases from V and 5 bases from J, the junction contained 2 bases not matched to a gene. Germline values: CDR1 SNHLY, CDR2 FYNNEI. The CDR3 consists of 14 residues.

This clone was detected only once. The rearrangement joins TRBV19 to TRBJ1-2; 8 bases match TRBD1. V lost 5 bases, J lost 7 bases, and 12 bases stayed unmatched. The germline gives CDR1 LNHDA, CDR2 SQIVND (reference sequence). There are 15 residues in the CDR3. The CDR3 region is CASSVRSGGRGGYTF. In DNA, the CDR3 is TGTGCCAGTAGTGTGCGTTCAGGGGGCAGGGGTGGCTACACCTTC.

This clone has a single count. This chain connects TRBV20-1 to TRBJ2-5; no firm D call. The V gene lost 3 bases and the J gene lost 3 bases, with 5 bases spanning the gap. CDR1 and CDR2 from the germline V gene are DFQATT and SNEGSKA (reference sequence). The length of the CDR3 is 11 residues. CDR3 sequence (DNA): TGCAGTGCTAGCCAGAAAGAGACCCAGTACTTC. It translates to CSASQKETQYF.

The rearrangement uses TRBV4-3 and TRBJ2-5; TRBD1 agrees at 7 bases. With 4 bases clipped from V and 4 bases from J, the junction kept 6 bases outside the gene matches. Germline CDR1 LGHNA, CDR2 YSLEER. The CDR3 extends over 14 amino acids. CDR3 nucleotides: TGCGCCAGCAGCCTACGACAGGGCGGAGAGACCCAGTACTTC. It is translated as CASSLRQGGETQYF.

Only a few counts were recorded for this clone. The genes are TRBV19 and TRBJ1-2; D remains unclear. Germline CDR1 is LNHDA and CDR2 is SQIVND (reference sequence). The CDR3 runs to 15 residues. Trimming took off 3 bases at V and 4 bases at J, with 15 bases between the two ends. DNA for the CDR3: TGTGCCAGTAGTATGCAGGCTGTAGTGTTCTATGGCTACACCTTC. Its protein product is CASSMQAVVFYGYTF.